This paragraph reports one T cell receptor beta chain. This entry is derived from a study of blood T cells in healthy people across ages. With a J-beta primer mix and a sample-barcoded 5' primer, a second PCR ran 7 to 11 cycles. TCRdb re-called the 5' RACE reads with MiXCR, one entry per CDR3 protein. The sample shows about 780,000 distinct CDR3 sequences, about 47% of them seen only once. This CDR3 is built from 16 residues. Germline assignment: CDR1 DFQATT and CDR2 SNEGSKA (reference sequence). The V and J ends lost 6 bases and 4 bases respectively, with 22 bases between them. The genes are TRBV20-1 and TRBJ2-1; D remains unclear. The sequence derives from a man older than 75 in good health. What was sequenced was blood. The CDR3 region is CSALVTATIVYNEQFF. As DNA, the CDR3 is TGCAGTGCGTTGGTTACGGCGACAATCGTATACAATGAGCAGTTCTTC.